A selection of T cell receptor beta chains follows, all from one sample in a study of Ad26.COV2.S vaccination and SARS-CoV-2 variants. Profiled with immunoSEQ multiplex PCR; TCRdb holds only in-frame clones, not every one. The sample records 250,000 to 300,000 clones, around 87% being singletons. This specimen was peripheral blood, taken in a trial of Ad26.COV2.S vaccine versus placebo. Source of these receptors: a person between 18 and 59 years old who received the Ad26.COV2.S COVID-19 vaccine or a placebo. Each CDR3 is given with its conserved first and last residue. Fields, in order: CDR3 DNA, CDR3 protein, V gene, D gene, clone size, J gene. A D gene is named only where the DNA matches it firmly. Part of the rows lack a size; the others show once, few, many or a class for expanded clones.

CDR3nt: TGCAGCGTTGAGGCCCTGGGGTACCAAGAGACCCAGTACTTC; CDR3aa: CSVEALGYQETQYF; v_gene: TRBV29-1; d_gene: NA; abundance: NA; j_gene: TRBJ2-5
CDR3nt: TGTGCCAGCATTCTTCGACGGATGAACACTGAAGCTTTCTTT; CDR3aa: CASILRRMNTEAFF; v_gene: TRBV6-5; d_gene: NA; abundance: NA; j_gene: TRBJ1-1
CDR3nt: TGCAGCGTTGTCCGGGTCGGAAGCGTCCGGGACGAGCAGTACTTC; CDR3aa: CSVVRVGSVRDEQYF; v_gene: TRBV29-1; d_gene: NA; abundance: NA; j_gene: TRBJ2-7
CDR3nt: TGTGCCAGCAGAATAAGCCAGGGGTCGGGAAACACCATATATTTT; CDR3aa: CASRISQGSGNTIYF; v_gene: TRBV27; d_gene: NA; abundance: once; j_gene: TRBJ1-3
CDR3nt: TGTGCCAGCAGCCAAGTTCTAGCGGGAGGGGGGAACACCGGGGAGCTGTTTTTT; CDR3aa: CASSQVLAGGGNTGELFF; v_gene: TRBV3-1/TRBV3-2; d_gene: TRBD2; abundance: once; j_gene: TRBJ2-2
CDR3nt: TGTGCCTGGAGTGTACTCGGAGGAGGGAACACTGAAGCTTTCTTT; CDR3aa: CAWSVLGGGNTEAFF; v_gene: TRBV30; d_gene: NA; abundance: NA; j_gene: TRBJ1-1
CDR3nt: TGTGCCAGCAGCTCCACAGCCTCTGGAAACACCATATATTTT; CDR3aa: CASSSTASGNTIYF; v_gene: TRBV11-2; d_gene: NA; abundance: NA; j_gene: TRBJ1-3
CDR3nt: TGTGCCAGCAGCTACAGACAGGGGTCTCAGAACACTGAAGCTTTCTTT; CDR3aa: CASSYRQGSQNTEAFF; v_gene: TRBV13; d_gene: TRBD1; abundance: few; j_gene: TRBJ1-1
CDR3nt: TGTGCCAGCAGCTCTTTTAGGGACAGGGACTATGGCTACACCTTC; CDR3aa: CASSSFRDRDYGYTF; v_gene: TRBV27; d_gene: TRBD1; abundance: NA; j_gene: TRBJ1-2
CDR3nt: TGTGCCAGCAGCTTAGTTTGGGGAGTAGAGCAGTTCTTC; CDR3aa: CASSLVWGVEQFF; v_gene: TRBV11-3; d_gene: NA; abundance: NA; j_gene: TRBJ2-1
CDR3nt: TGTGCCAGCAGCTCAAGCCCGGCAGGGGAGCAGTACTTC; CDR3aa: CASSSSPAGEQYF; v_gene: TRBV7-2; d_gene: NA; abundance: NA; j_gene: TRBJ2-7
CDR3nt: TGTGCCAGCTCGGACCAGGGCTTCTCTGGAAACACCATATATTTT; CDR3aa: CASSDQGFSGNTIYF; v_gene: TRBV18; d_gene: NA; abundance: NA; j_gene: TRBJ1-3
CDR3nt: TGCGCCAGCAGCTTGAGTGTGGGGGGCGCGGGGACTGAAGCTTTCTTT; CDR3aa: CASSLSVGGAGTEAFF; v_gene: TRBV5-1; d_gene: NA; abundance: once; j_gene: TRBJ1-1
CDR3nt: TGTGCCAGCAGCGACACGAACACTGAAGCTTTCTTT; CDR3aa: CASSDTNTEAFF; v_gene: TRBV7-2; d_gene: NA; abundance: NA; j_gene: TRBJ1-1
CDR3nt: TGTGCCAGCAGCTTCGGGGGGAGCACCTACAATGAGCAGTTCTTC; CDR3aa: CASSFGGSTYNEQFF; v_gene: TRBV5-4; d_gene: TRBD2; abundance: NA; j_gene: TRBJ2-1
CDR3nt: TGTGCCAGCTCACCGGGCGGGCTAGCTAACTATGGCTACACCTTC; CDR3aa: CASSPGGLANYGYTF; v_gene: TRBV18; d_gene: NA; abundance: once; j_gene: TRBJ1-2
CDR3nt: TGTGCCAGCAGCTTAACCCAGAATACCTACAATGAGCAGTTCTTC; CDR3aa: CASSLTQNTYNEQFF; v_gene: TRBV7-3; d_gene: NA; abundance: NA; j_gene: TRBJ2-1
CDR3nt: TGTGCCATCAGTGGGTCGGCTGAAGCTTTCTTT; CDR3aa: CAISGSAEAFF; v_gene: TRBV10-3; d_gene: NA; abundance: once; j_gene: TRBJ1-1
CDR3nt: TGTGCCAGCAGCCCCGACCCGACAGGACAGGGGGGCTATGGCTACACCTTC; CDR3aa: CASSPDPTGQGGYGYTF; v_gene: TRBV7-2; d_gene: TRBD1; abundance: NA; j_gene: TRBJ1-2
CDR3nt: TGCGCCAGCAGCCTCGGACACCACACAGATACGCAGTATTTT; CDR3aa: CASSLGHHTDTQYF; v_gene: TRBV5-1; d_gene: NA; abundance: NA; j_gene: TRBJ2-3
CDR3nt: TGTGCCAGCAGCCCGACAGGCTCCTATGGCTACACCTTC; CDR3aa: CASSPTGSYGYTF; v_gene: TRBV28; d_gene: NA; abundance: once; j_gene: TRBJ1-2
CDR3nt: TGTGCCAGCAACTCATTGGAGGGCAGCCAGGCGGCCAAAAACATTCAGTACTTC; CDR3aa: CASNSLEGSQAAKNIQYF; v_gene: TRBV7-9; d_gene: NA; abundance: NA; j_gene: TRBJ2-4
CDR3nt: TGTGCCAGTAGTATCGGACAAGAATATAGCAATCAGCCCCAGCATTTT; CDR3aa: CASSIGQEYSNQPQHF; v_gene: TRBV19; d_gene: NA; abundance: few; j_gene: TRBJ1-5
CDR3nt: TGTGCCAGCAGCCAAGACCAATACAGGGGATCTGCAGCTTTCTTT; CDR3aa: CASSQDQYRGSAAFF; v_gene: TRBV14; d_gene: TRBD1; abundance: NA; j_gene: TRBJ1-1
CDR3nt: TGTGCCAGCAGCCAGAGTGGAAACACCATATATTTT; CDR3aa: CASSQSGNTIYF; v_gene: TRBV3-1/TRBV3-2; d_gene: NA; abundance: NA; j_gene: TRBJ1-3
CDR3nt: TGTGCCAGCAGCTTGAGGGGGGGAAGTAAGCAGTTCTTC; CDR3aa: CASSLRGGSKQFF; v_gene: TRBV5-6; d_gene: NA; abundance: once; j_gene: TRBJ2-1
CDR3nt: TGTGCCAGCAGCCCACAGACAGGCCGAGAAGCTTTCTTT; CDR3aa: CASSPQTGREAFF; v_gene: TRBV7-2; d_gene: NA; abundance: NA; j_gene: TRBJ1-1
CDR3nt: TGTGCCAGCAGTGTACAGACAGGGATCAATCAGCCCCAGCATTTT; CDR3aa: CASSVQTGINQPQHF; v_gene: TRBV2; d_gene: TRBD1; abundance: NA; j_gene: TRBJ1-5
CDR3nt: TGTGCCAGCAGCCATTTCCAGCGGGGGGTCTACGAGCAGTACTTC; CDR3aa: CASSHFQRGVYEQYF; v_gene: TRBV14; d_gene: TRBD2; abundance: NA; j_gene: TRBJ2-7
CDR3nt: TGTGCCAGCAGCGTCGATTCGGGACAGGTAGTCTATGGCTACACCTTC; CDR3aa: CASSVDSGQVVYGYTF; v_gene: TRBV9; d_gene: TRBD1; abundance: few; j_gene: TRBJ1-2
CDR3nt: TGTGCCACCACATATTCCGGTGGCTACACCTTC; CDR3aa: CATTYSGGYTF; v_gene: TRBV19; d_gene: NA; abundance: once; j_gene: TRBJ1-2
CDR3nt: TGCGCCAGCAGCGAGGGCTGGGGCACCGGGGAGCTGTTTTTT; CDR3aa: CASSEGWGTGELFF; v_gene: TRBV5-1; d_gene: NA; abundance: many; j_gene: TRBJ2-2
CDR3nt: TGTGCCAGCAGTGAAAGGGTGAGTTCGAGCACTGAAGCTTTCTTT; CDR3aa: CASSERVSSSTEAFF; v_gene: TRBV6-1; d_gene: NA; abundance: once; j_gene: TRBJ1-1
CDR3nt: TGTGCCAGCAGCAACTCATATCGGGATACCGGAAACACCATATATTTT; CDR3aa: CASSNSYRDTGNTIYF; v_gene: TRBV6-6; d_gene: NA; abundance: NA; j_gene: TRBJ1-3
CDR3nt: TGTGCCAGCAGCTTTTCCCCCAGGGCGAACACTGAAGCTTTCTTT; CDR3aa: CASSFSPRANTEAFF; v_gene: TRBV11-2; d_gene: NA; abundance: few; j_gene: TRBJ1-1
CDR3nt: TGTGCCAGTACCCCTAGCGGGAGCGTCAACGAGCAGTACTTC; CDR3aa: CASTPSGSVNEQYF; v_gene: TRBV19; d_gene: TRBD2; abundance: NA; j_gene: TRBJ2-7
CDR3nt: TGTGCCAGCAGTGTTGCAGGGGCGCTCGGCTACACCTTC; CDR3aa: CASSVAGALGYTF; v_gene: TRBV25-1; d_gene: NA; abundance: few; j_gene: TRBJ1-2
CDR3nt: TGTGCTAGTGGTTCCCCCGCAGTTTACAATGAGCAGTTCTTC; CDR3aa: CASGSPAVYNEQFF; v_gene: TRBV12-5; d_gene: NA; abundance: once; j_gene: TRBJ2-1
CDR3nt: TGCGCCAGCAGCCCTGTCCAAGACAGAACCGACACCGGGGAGCTGTTTTTT; CDR3aa: CASSPVQDRTDTGELFF; v_gene: TRBV4-1; d_gene: NA; abundance: NA; j_gene: TRBJ2-2
CDR3nt: TGTGCCAGCTCACCCGCGAGCTCTGGAAACACCATATATTTT; CDR3aa: CASSPASSGNTIYF; v_gene: TRBV18; d_gene: NA; abundance: NA; j_gene: TRBJ1-3
CDR3nt: TGTGCCAGCAGCCGGGACGGGACGGGAAACACCATATATTTT; CDR3aa: CASSRDGTGNTIYF; v_gene: TRBV3-1/TRBV3-2; d_gene: NA; abundance: NA; j_gene: TRBJ1-3
CDR3nt: TGTGCCAGCACCACTAACCCCCCAGTATACGAGCAGTACTTC; CDR3aa: CASTTNPPVYEQYF; v_gene: TRBV27; d_gene: NA; abundance: NA; j_gene: TRBJ2-7
CDR3nt: TGTGCCAGCAGTCCACCCGGCGGCGTTTATGGCTACACCTTC; CDR3aa: CASSPPGGVYGYTF; v_gene: TRBV6-5; d_gene: NA; abundance: once; j_gene: TRBJ1-2
CDR3nt: TGTGCCAGCAGCCCACAGGGGGCGGCCTCCTACGAGCAGTACTTC; CDR3aa: CASSPQGAASYEQYF; v_gene: TRBV27; d_gene: TRBD1; abundance: NA; j_gene: TRBJ2-7
CDR3nt: TGTGCCTGGAGTGTAACAGCTTACAATGAGCAGTTCTTC; CDR3aa: CAWSVTAYNEQFF; v_gene: TRBV30; d_gene: NA; abundance: NA; j_gene: TRBJ2-1
CDR3nt: TGCAGTGCTAGTGGGCAGGGGGCGCGAACGGAGACCCAGTACTTC; CDR3aa: CSASGQGARTETQYF; v_gene: TRBV20-1; d_gene: TRBD1; abundance: NA; j_gene: TRBJ2-5